These 12 T cell receptor beta chains share one sample of origin, sequenced in a study of circulating CD8 cells and anti-PD-1 response in melanoma. Live CD3+CD8+TCRalphabeta+ cells were sorted into four subsets by PD-1 and/or TIGIT. Using around 14 ng of total RNA, TCR libraries were made with the QIAseq Immune Repertoire TCR panel. Each CDR3 protein is one row after TCRdb ran MiXCR on the reads. The sample contains roughly 2,600 distinct CDR3 sequences, 6.5% to 9.5% of which appear only once. This specimen consisted of CD8+ T cells from PBMCs, obtained at baseline or after one month of anti-PD-1 therapy (not recorded which). These receptors were taken from a human donor with melanoma.

Only a few counts were recorded for this clonotype. The CDR3, as DNA: TGTGCCTGGAGTGTCTTCCTCCGGGACAGGGGTAGCTATGGCTACACCTTC. It yields the protein CAWSVFLRDRGSYGYTF. The chain carries TRBV30 and TRBJ1-2; 10 bases are a match to TRBD1. Germline CDR1 is GTSNPN and CDR2 is SVGIG (reference sequence). This CDR3 has 17 amino acids. V trimming: 0 bases; J trimming: 4 bases; junction bases outside the gene matches: 11.

This clonotype is medium-sized within its sample. The rearrangement links TRBV2 to TRBJ2-1; the match to TRBD2 covers 8 bases. The CDR3 contains 13 residues. Germline V lookup: CDR1 SNHLY, CDR2 FYNNEI. The junction had 4 bases not matched to a gene; V was cut back by 6 bases and J by 6 bases. This chain's CDR3 is CASRGLASNEQFF. In nucleotides, the CDR3 is TGTGCCAGCAGAGGACTAGCAAGCAATGAGCAGTTCTTC.

This clonotype is labeled as medium-sized (0.01 to 0.1%). The chain recombines TRBV24-1 with TRBJ2-3; tentative D call: TRBD1 (6 bases). V was pared by 0 bases and J by 6 bases, with 15 bases between. The CDR3 loop spans 16 amino acids. Germline V gene sequence: CDR1 KGHDR, CDR2 SFDVKD. CDR3 bases: TGTGCCACCAGTGATTTGAGGGACACCCGTGGGGATACGCAGTATTTT. Protein: CATSDLRDTRGDTQYF.

This clonotype is deemed medium-sized (0.01 to 0.1%). The chain uses TRBV2 and TRBJ1-2; D unresolved. The CDR3 totals 15 residues. Deletions cut 0 bases from V and 4 bases from J, with 12 bases between. CDR1 is SNHLY, CDR2 FYNNEI, per germline. CDR3 in DNA: TGTGCCAGCAGTGAAGCGCCTCGACCGACCTATGGCTACACCTTC. As protein: CASSEAPRPTYGYTF. Combining the CDR3 with reference TRBV2 and TRBJ1-2 gives the whole variable domain EPEVTQTPSHQVTQMGQEVILRCVPISNHLYFYWYRQILGQKVEFLVSFYNNEISEKSEIFDDQFSVERPDGSNFTLKIRSTKLEDSAMYFCASSEAPRPTYGYTFGSGTRLTVV.

Judged by abundance, this clonotype is medium-sized (0.01 to 0.1%). V usage is TRBV29-1 and J usage is TRBJ1-2, with D possibly being TRBD1 (6 bases). Deletions cut 0 bases from V and 2 bases from J, with 16 bases between. Germline V gene sequence: CDR1 SQVTM, CDR2 ANQGSEA. The CDR3 covers 16 residues. As DNA, the CDR3 is TGCAGCGTTGAAGATAGGGGACCAACAGGGAACTATGGCTACACCTTC. Translation gives CSVEDRGPTGNYGYTF.

There are a few counts of this clonotype. Just one base apart from a much larger clone, this may be a read error. The chain employs TRBV28 and TRBJ2-1; D not resolved. CDR3 length: 13 amino acids. Germline CDR1 MDHEN, CDR2 SYDVKM. CDR3 region: CASSLSRWNELFF. The DNA of the CDR3 is TGTGCCAGCAGTTTATCGAGATGGAATGAGCTGTTCTTC.

In regard to this clonotype: This may be a read error: a much more frequent sequence differs by one nucleotide. CDR3 nucleotide sequence: TGTGCCAGCAGTTTAGTATATGCCGACAGAGCCTACGAGCAGTACTTC. The encoded protein is CASSLVYADRAYEQYF. V is TRBV27 and J is TRBJ2-7; D perhaps matches TRBD1 (5 bases). Looked up from germline, CDR1 is MNHEY and CDR2 is SMNVEV (reference sequence). The CDR3 contains 16 residues. Trimming stripped 2 bases from V and 2 bases from J, with 16 bases between.

This chain links TRBV19 with TRBJ1-1; D unclear. V shed 2 bases and J shed 0 bases, with 10 bases lying between them. The CDR3 has 15 amino acids. From germline, CDR1 is LNHDA and CDR2 SQIVND (reference sequence). The CDR3 here is CASSILEAMNTEAFF. The CDR3 DNA sequence: TGTGCCAGTAGTATACTAGAGGCTATGAACACTGAAGCTTTCTTT.

By sample share, this clonotype is medium-sized. J is TRBJ1-2 and V is TRBV7-3, with D possibly TRBD1 on 6 matching bases. CDR3 length: 16 amino acids. Germline CDR1 and CDR2: SGHTA and FQGTGA. The ends were cut back, 0 bases at V and 6 bases at J, with 17 bases in the middle. The CDR3: CASSLTPGGRSDGYTF. CDR3 DNA: TGTGCCAGCAGCTTAACCCCCGGGGGGCGATCGGATGGCTACACCTTC. Based on the CDR3 plus reference TRBV7-3 and TRBJ1-2, the full variable domain is GAGVSQTPSNKVTEKGKYVELRCDPISGHTALYWYRQSLGQGPEFLIYFQGTGAADDSGLPNDRFFAVRPEGSVSTLKIQRTERGDSAVYLCASSLTPGGRSDGYTFGSGTRLTVV.

This sequence joins TRBV19 and TRBJ1-1, with unresolved D. V lost 1 base and J 4 bases, leaving 10 bases between the germline ends. The CDR3 runs to 14 residues. Per germline, CDR1 LNHDA and CDR2 SQIVND (reference sequence). For the CDR3, the DNA is TGTGCCAGTAGTATAGGAGGTGGTTTCACTGAAGCTTTCTTT. It is translated as CASSIGGGFTEAFF.

This clonotype has only a few counts. A read error is possible here, since a much larger clone lies one base away. V and J are TRBV10-3 and TRBJ2-7; tentatively, D is TRBD1 or TRBD2 (5 bases each). Germline CDR1 ENHRY, CDR2 SYGVKD. This CDR3 is built from 15 residues. As DNA, the CDR3 is TGTGGCATCAGTGAGGCCGGGACCCCGGAGTACGAGCAGTACTTC. This gives the protein CGISEAGTPEYEQYF.

In its sample, this clonotype is medium-sized (0.01 to 0.1%). The chain employs TRBV9 and TRBJ2-7; D perhaps matches TRBD2 (5 bases). This CDR3 has 15 amino acids. The V gene's germline CDR1 is SGDLS and CDR2 YYNGEE. With 1 base removed from V and 6 bases from J, the gap between germline ends came to 17 bases. The CDR3: CASSVTGSGIREQYF. CDR3 DNA sequence: TGTGCCAGCAGCGTAACGGGCTCGGGGATTCGCGAGCAGTACTTC.